Listed here are 14 T cell receptor beta chains from one sample, sequenced in a study of T cell repertoires in cytomegalovirus infection. The antigens for these receptors are not known. One entry per CDR3 protein results from TCRdb running MiXCR on the reads. The sample shows under 300,000 distinct CDR3 sequences, less than 25% of them seen only once. Specimen: cultured PBMCs, collected from culture after CMV antigen stimulation. These receptors were taken from a human donor in good health (CMV status not recorded). Some clones in this sample may be carry-over from other donors' samples.

This clonotype was counted only a few times. The V and J genes are TRBV6-2 or TRBV6-3 and TRBJ2-1, with 7 bases matching TRBD1. The CDR3 consists of 14 residues. With V trimmed by 2 bases and J by 9 bases, 7 bases remained unmatched. Germline loops: CDR1 MNHEY, CDR2 SVGEGT. The CDR3 nucleotides are TGTGCCAGCAGTTACACCCGACAGGGTGGTGAGCAGTTCTTC. Translation gives CASSYTRQGGEQFF.

This clonotype was seen a few times. The J gene is TRBJ2-7, the V gene TRBV7-9; the D is unclear. This CDR3 comprises 14 residues. Germline CDR1 reads SEHNR; CDR2 reads FQNEAQ (reference sequence). V was shortened by 3 bases and J by 5 bases, with 14 bases between the two germline ends. CDR3 amino acids: CASSLAASANEQYF. CDR3 nucleotides: TGTGCCAGCAGCTTGGCAGCTAGTGCGAACGAGCAGTACTTC.

V is TRBV5-3 and J is TRBJ2-5, with D unclear. TRBV5-3 is annotated as an ORF whose role is uncertain. The CDR3 contains 17 residues. Trimming stripped 8 bases from V and 2 bases from J, with 25 bases between. The CDR3 DNA reads TGTGCCAGCAGCCTCTCCTTTAGGCAGATAAGTCAAGAGACCCAGTACTTC. This gives the protein CASSLSFRQISQETQYF.

The genes are TRBV12-3 or TRBV12-4 and TRBJ2-5; TRBD1 aligns across 7 bases. The CDR3 is 15 residues long. Losses at the gene ends were 6 bases for V and 0 bases for J; bases not matched to a gene: 7. The CDR3 DNA sequence: TGTGCCAGCAGGGCTCTGGGACAGAACCAAGAGACCCAGTACTTC. This sequence encodes CASRALGQNQETQYF.

Comment on this clonotype: At one boundary the junction diverges from the germline segment, which might be a read error. The rearrangement links TRBV10-3 to TRBJ1-4; D possibly corresponds to TRBD1 (6 bases). Germline assignment: CDR1 ENHRY and CDR2 SYGVKD. The CDR3 runs 13 residues. The CDR3 DNA reads TGTGCCATCAGTGGTCAGGGGAATGAAGAACTGTTTTTT. Translation gives CAISGQGNEELFF.

The rearrangement links TRBV29-1 to TRBJ1-5; D is ambiguous. The V gene's germline CDR1 is SQVTM and CDR2 ANQGSEA. V was clipped by 4 bases and J by 4 bases, with 8 bases between them. CDR3 size: 12 residues. CDR3 sequence: CSVVAGNQPQHF. The CDR3 coding sequence is TGCAGCGTTGTCGCGGGGAATCAGCCCCAGCATTTT. Filled out from reference TRBV29-1 and TRBJ1-5, the complete variable domain reads SAVISQKPSRDICQRGTSLTIQCQVDSQVTMMFWYRQQPGQSLTLIATANQGSEATYESGFVIDKFPISRPNLTFSTLTVSNMSPEDSSIYLCSVVAGNQPQHFGDGTRLSIL.

The chain uses TRBV2 and TRBJ1-2; no reliable D call. V was cut by 8 bases and J by 5 bases, with 12 bases left in between. This CDR3 has 12 residues. Germline V gene sequence: CDR1 SNHLY, CDR2 FYNNEI. This CDR3 is CASSAGPYGYTF. The CDR3 DNA follows: TGTGCCAGCTCCGCCGGGCCGTATGGCTACACCTTC.

The sample holds many counts of this clonotype. The chain links TRBV19 to TRBJ2-3; 7 positions agree with TRBD2. The germline gives CDR1 LNHDA, CDR2 SQIVND (reference sequence). V lost 4 bases to trimming and J lost 1 base; unmatched junction nucleotides: 8. The length of the CDR3 is 16 residues. As DNA, the CDR3 is TGTGCCAGTAGTACGCCCGCGGGAGTCGGCACAGATACGCAGTATTTT. Protein product: CASSTPAGVGTDTQYF.

CDR3 loop: CASSYEVWSNQPQHF. The CDR3 coding sequence is TGTGCCAGCAGTTACGAAGTTTGGAGCAATCAGCCCCAGCATTTT. V and J are TRBV6-1 and TRBJ1-5; D uncertain. The CDR3 is 15 amino acids. V was cut by 5 bases and J by 1 base, with 12 bases left in between. Per germline, CDR1 MNHNS and CDR2 SASEGT.

In this sample, this clonotype turned up many times. The chain combines TRBV7-2 with TRBJ2-2; no firm D call. This CDR3 spans 14 amino acids. CDR1 is SGHTA, CDR2 FQGNSA, per germline. V was trimmed by 1 base and J by 2 bases, leaving 5 bases between them. The CDR3 protein is CASSLEVNTGELFF. Written as DNA, the CDR3 is TGTGCCAGCAGCTTAGAGGTTAACACCGGGGAGCTGTTTTTT.

The chain joins TRBV3-1 to TRBJ1-1; 7 positions match TRBD1. The CDR3 has 12 amino acids. Germline assignment: CDR1 LGHDT and CDR2 YNNKEL (reference sequence). The junction had 4 bases not matched to a gene; V was cut back by 4 bases and J by 8 bases. CDR3 nucleotide sequence: TGTGCCAGCAGCCGCGGGGACAGAGAAGCTTTCTTT. As protein: CASSRGDREAFF.

The chain couples TRBV19 to TRBJ1-2; TRBD1 is a possible D gene (6 bases). The CDR3 is 14 residues long. Germline V lookup: CDR1 LNHDA, CDR2 SQIVND (reference sequence). V was trimmed by 0 bases and J by 8 bases, leaving 13 bases between them. Here the CDR3 DNA reads TGTGCCAGTAGTATAGAAACAGGGATGGAGGGCTACACCTTC. Translated, it gives CASSIETGMEGYTF.

This clonotype was observed a few times. CDR3 bases: TGTGCCAGCAGCTTCGGGCAGGCGGGTTTTGAGACCCAGTACTTC. The encoded protein is CASSFGQAGFETQYF. The chain joins TRBV11-2 to TRBJ2-5, with D maybe TRBD2 (5 bases). Germline assignment: CDR1 SGHAT and CDR2 FQNNGV. The CDR3 extends over 15 amino acids. V was clipped by 3 bases and J by 5 bases, with 16 bases between them.

This clonotype was seen ten or more times. The chain is built from TRBV28 and TRBJ1-1; no clear D gene. CDR3 length equals 11 residues. CDR1 is MDHEN and CDR2 is SYDVKM in the germline V gene. V lost 3 bases, J lost 5 bases, and 4 bases lay in between. In DNA, the CDR3 is TGTGCCAGCAGTTTTAAGACTGAAGCTTTCTTT. Encoded protein: CASSFKTEAFF. Variable domain in full (rest from reference TRBV28 and TRBJ1-1): DVKVTQSSRYLVKRTGEKVFLECVQDMDHENMFWYRQDPGLGLRLIYFSYDVKMKEKGDIPEGYSVSREKKERFSLILESASTNQTSMYLCASSFKTEAFFGQGTRLTVV.